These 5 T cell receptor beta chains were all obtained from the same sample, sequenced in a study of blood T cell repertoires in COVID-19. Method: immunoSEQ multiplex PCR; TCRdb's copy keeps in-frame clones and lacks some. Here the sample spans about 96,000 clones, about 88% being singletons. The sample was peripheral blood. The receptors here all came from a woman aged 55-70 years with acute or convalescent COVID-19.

The CDR3 reads CASTRGTPSNYGYTF. As DNA, the CDR3 is TGTGCCAGCACGCGGGGGACACCCTCTAACTATGGCTACACCTTC. The rearrangement uses TRBV5-4 and TRBJ1-2, with D maybe TRBD1 (6 bases). The CDR3 is made up of 15 amino acids. V dropped 6 bases and J dropped 0 bases, with 15 bases sitting between them. Looked up from germline, CDR1 is SGHNT and CDR2 is YYREEE (reference sequence).

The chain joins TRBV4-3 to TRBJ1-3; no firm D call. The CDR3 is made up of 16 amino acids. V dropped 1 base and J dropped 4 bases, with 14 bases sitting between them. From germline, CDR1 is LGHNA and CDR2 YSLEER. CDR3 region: CASSQGEVVVGNTIYF. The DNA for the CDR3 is TGCGCCAGCAGCCAAGGAGAGGTTGTTGTCGGAAACACCATATATTTT.

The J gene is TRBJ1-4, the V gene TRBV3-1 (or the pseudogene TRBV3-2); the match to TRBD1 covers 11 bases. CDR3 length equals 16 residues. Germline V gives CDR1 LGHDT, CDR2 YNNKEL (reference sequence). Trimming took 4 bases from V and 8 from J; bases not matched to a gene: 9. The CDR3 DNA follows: TGTGCCAGCAGCCCAGGACAGGGGGCGTTAGGCGAAAAACTGTTTTTT. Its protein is CASSPGQGALGEKLFF.

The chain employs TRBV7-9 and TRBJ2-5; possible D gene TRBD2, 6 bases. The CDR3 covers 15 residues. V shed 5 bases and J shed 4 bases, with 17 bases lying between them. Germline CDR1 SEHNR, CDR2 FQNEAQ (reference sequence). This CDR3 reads CASSPGAGSGETQYF. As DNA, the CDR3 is TGTGCCAGCAGCCCGGGAGCCGGGAGCGGAGAGACCCAGTACTTC.

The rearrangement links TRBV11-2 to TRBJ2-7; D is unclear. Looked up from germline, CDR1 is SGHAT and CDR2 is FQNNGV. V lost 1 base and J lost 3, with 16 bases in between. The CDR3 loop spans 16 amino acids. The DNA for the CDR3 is TGTGCCAGCAGCTTAGGGTTGTACGGCAGGATCTACGAGCAGTACTTC. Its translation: CASSLGLYGRIYEQYF.